The rows below give T cell receptor beta chains drawn from one sample of a study of blood T cells in healthy people across ages. TCRdb recomputed calls from the 5' RACE reads with MiXCR, one row per CDR3 protein. In the table there are approximately 960,000 distinct CDR3 sequences, approximately 32% of which are singletons. These same data were also listed under a study on T cells of mothers and their children.

Sequenced: blood. These receptors were collected from a woman aged 35 to 49 in good health. Each CDR3 is given with its conserved first and last residue. The D gene is left open where the match is weak. Clone size is stated in some rows and not others, as once, few, many or a class when expanded.

d_gene	abundance	len	v_gene	j_gene	CDR3nt	CDR3aa
NA	few	14	TRBV29-1	TRBJ2-3	TGCAGCGTTGAATCGGGTCTCCTCGCAGATACGCAGTATTTT	CSVESGLLADTQYF
TRBD1	NA	12	TRBV5-1	TRBJ2-7	TGCGCCAGCAGCCCGGGACAGGGGATCCAGTACTTC	CASSPGQGIQYF
NA	once	14	TRBV19	TRBJ1-2	TGTGCCAGTAGTATAGGTGACAATTCCTATGGCTACACCTTC	CASSIGDNSYGYTF
NA	NA	13	TRBV20-1	TRBJ1-2	TGCAGCTGCAGGGACACCAACCGCTATGGCTACACCTTC	CSCRDTNRYGYTF
NA	many	16	TRBV12-3/TRBV12-4	TRBJ2-6	TGTGCCAGCAGTCCCCAGGGGAGAGGTGGGGCCAACGTCCTGACTTTC	CASSPQGRGGANVLTF
TRBD2	few	16	TRBV12-3/TRBV12-4	TRBJ2-1	TGTGCCAGCAGTTTACTACTAGCGGGGGGGGTGAGGGAGCAGTTCTTC	CASSLLLAGGVREQFF
NA	NA	16	TRBV28	TRBJ1-1	TGTGCCAGCGGGGTGATAAGACCGGCCGGAGTAACTGAAGCTTTCTTT	CASGVIRPAGVTEAFF
TRBD2	few	17	TRBV7-2	TRBJ2-1	TGTGCCAGCAGCTTAGTCGGGGGACTAGCTACCTACAATGAGCAGTTCTTC	CASSLVGGLATYNEQFF
TRBD1	NA	17	TRBV5-1	TRBJ1-1	TGCGCCAGCAGCCATGGACAGGGGGCCAGACCGAACACTGAAGCTTTCTTT	CASSHGQGARPNTEAFF
NA	few	14	TRBV5-4	TRBJ1-2	TGTGCCGGCAGCTTGGCAGGGCAAGTCTATGGCTACACCTTC	CAGSLAGQVYGYTF
TRBD1	NA	13	TRBV6-6	TRBJ2-7	TGTGCCAGCAGATTCCGACAGGGGAATGAGCAGTACTTC	CASRFRQGNEQYF
NA	NA	13	TRBV5-1	TRBJ2-7	TGCGCCAGCAGCTTGGAGGCAGGGTCCGAGCAGTACTTC	CASSLEAGSEQYF
NA	many	11	TRBV4-1	TRBJ2-3	TGCGCCAGCAGGGCGGGGGATACGCAGTATTTT	CASRAGDTQYF
NA	few	20	TRBV7-8	TRBJ2-1	TGTGCCAGCAGCTCACCCCGACATAGACAGCCTCCGAGCTCCTACAATGAGCAGTTCTTC	CASSSPRHRQPPSSYNEQFF
TRBD1	few	15	TRBV4-1	TRBJ2-7	TGCGCCAGCAGCCAAGGCACCGGGACAGACTACGAGCAGTACTTC	CASSQGTGTDYEQYF
TRBD2	many	14	TRBV7-2	TRBJ2-7	TGTGCCAGCAGAACTAGCGGGGGGGCCTACGAGCAGTACTTC	CASRTSGGAYEQYF
NA	few	12	TRBV15	TRBJ2-5	TGTGCCACCAGTCATCAGACGGAGACCCAGTACTTC	CATSHQTETQYF
TRBD1	few	17	TRBV5-6	TRBJ1-5	TGTGCCAGCAGCTCAAATCTGAGACGACAGGGTGGCCAGCCCCAGCATTTT	CASSSNLRRQGGQPQHF
NA	many	15	TRBV28	TRBJ2-7	TGTGCCAGCAGTCCCTACACCGACGGAACCTACGAGCAGTACTTC	CASSPYTDGTYEQYF
NA	NA	15	TRBV5-1	TRBJ1-5	TGCGCCAGCAACCCGGACGGAAATAGCACTCAGCCCCAGCATTTT	CASNPDGNSTQPQHF
TRBD2	NA	15	TRBV12-5	TRBJ2-1	TGTGCTAGTGGTCGAAGCGGGGGGGCCAACAATGAGCAGTTCTTC	CASGRSGGANNEQFF
NA	NA	14	TRBV15	TRBJ2-5	TGTGCCACCAGCAGGCAGATCAGAGGAGAGACCCAGTACTTC	CATSRQIRGETQYF
NA	many	13	TRBV3-1	TRBJ2-7	TGTGCCAGCAGCCAAGCCAGGTCCTACGAGCAGTACTTC	CASSQARSYEQYF